Shown below are 25 T cell receptor beta chains from a single sample sequenced in a study of control samples from healthy donors and cancer patients. Profiled with immunoSEQ multiplex PCR; TCRdb holds only in-frame clones, not every one. The sample carries 150,000 to 200,000 clones, about 90% recorded once. What was sequenced was blood. The receptors originated from a man aged 18 to 30 in good health.

The chain joins TRBV29-1 to TRBJ2-3, with TRBD2 as a possible D gene (5 bases). V gave up 2 bases and J gave up 5 bases, with 14 bases separating them. Germline-derived CDR1 and CDR2 are SQVTM and ANQGSEA. CDR3 length equals 14 residues. The CDR3 DNA reads TGCAGCGTTGAATCGGTGCTAGCCCAAGATACGCAGTATTTT. Translating it yields CSVESVLAQDTQYF.

At least ten counts were recorded for this clone. The chain joins TRBV6-2 or TRBV6-3 to TRBJ2-3; the match to TRBD2 covers 8 bases. Germline lookup yields CDR1 MNHEY and CDR2 SVGEGT. This CDR3 is built from 16 residues. The J segment lost 1 base and the V segment lost 2 bases, leaving 5 bases of the junction unmatched. CDR3 in amino acids: CASSYGRGGGTDTQYF. CDR3 DNA: TGTGCCAGCAGTTACGGACGGGGGGGCGGCACAGATACGCAGTATTTT.

J is TRBJ1-6 and V is TRBV5-4; D remains ambiguous. There are 17 residues in the CDR3. Trimming stripped 2 bases from V and 0 bases from J, with 12 bases between. Germline V gives CDR1 SGHNT, CDR2 YYREEE (reference sequence). CDR3 DNA: TGTGCCAGCAGCTTTCGGAGCAGTAGCTCCTATAATTCACCCCTCCACTTT. It translates to CASSFRSSSSYNSPLHF.

The J gene is TRBJ1-1, the V gene TRBV4-3; D is possibly TRBD1 (5 bases). This CDR3 spans 13 amino acids. CDR1 and CDR2 (germline): LGHNA, YSLEER. Trimming left V 0 bases short and J 11 bases short, with 13 bases between. The CDR3 here is CASSQDRGTGAFF. The DNA for the CDR3 is TGCGCCAGCAGCCAAGATCGTGGGACGGGTGCTTTCTTT.

In its sample, this clone was seen once. The chain recombines TRBV2 with TRBJ2-7; unclear D gene. Trimming pared 2 bases from V and 2 bases from J, leaving 4 bases between. CDR1 and CDR2 (germline): SNHLY, FYNNEI. This CDR3 comprises 12 residues. For the CDR3, the DNA is TGTGCCAGCAGTGAAATAGCCTACGAGCAGTACTTC. Translation: CASSEIAYEQYF.

As regards this clone: A read error may account for a junction end that differs from germline. The chain has TRBV9 and TRBJ1-5; 8 bases match TRBD1. The CDR3 totals 17 residues. Germline V CDR1 and CDR2: SGDLS, YYNGEE. The CDR3 reads CASSVGPGGASNLPQHF. CDR3 nucleotide sequence: TGTGCCAGCAGCGTAGGGCCAGGGGGCGCGAGTAATCTGCCCCAGCATTTT.

The chain combines TRBV30 with TRBJ1-2; TRBD1 agrees at 10 bases. Unmatched junction bases numbered 9, after V lost 3 bases and J lost 2 bases. The CDR3 consists of 16 residues. The V gene's germline CDR1 is GTSNPN and CDR2 SVGIG (reference sequence). CDR3 in amino acids: CAWRLLSGQGNYGYTF. In DNA, the CDR3 is TGTGCCTGGAGACTTTTGTCGGGACAGGGGAACTATGGCTACACCTTC. The full variable domain, its missing parts supplied by reference TRBV30 and TRBJ1-2, is SQTIHQWPATLVQPVGSPLSLECTVEGTSNPNLYWYRQAAGRGLQLLFYSVGIGQISSEVPQNLSASRPQDRQFILSSKKLLLSDSGFYLCAWRLLSGQGNYGYTFGSGTRLTVV.

This chain uses TRBV4-3 with TRBJ1-2; 9 positions agree with TRBD1. Germline V gene lookup returns CDR1 LGHNA and CDR2 YSLEER. Trimming at V came to 3 bases and at J to 8 bases, leaving 7 bases not matched to a gene. The CDR3 has 14 residues. The CDR3 spells CASSHRDRAGGYTF. CDR3 DNA sequence: TGCGCCAGCAGCCACCGGGACAGGGCGGGGGGCTACACCTTC.

This clone was observed a few times. The rearrangement joins TRBV20-1 to TRBJ1-5; perhaps TRBD1 as D (5 bases). Trimming removed 3 bases from V and 0 bases from J, with 12 bases in between. This CDR3 is built from 15 residues. Germline lookup yields CDR1 DFQATT and CDR2 SNEGSKA (reference sequence). The DNA for the CDR3 is TGCAGTGCTAGTGGGGGGAGGGATAGCAATCAGCCCCAGCATTTT. This gives the protein CSASGGRDSNQPQHF.

This clone has only a few counts. This sequence joins TRBV6-4 and TRBJ2-3; possibly TRBD2 for D (6 bases). CDR3 length: 16 amino acids. V lost 0 bases, J lost 3 bases, and 13 bases lay in between. The germline gives CDR1 MRHNA, CDR2 SNTAGT. CDR3 sequence (DNA): TGTGCCAGCAGTGACTCGTTCGGGACTTCAACAGATACGCAGTATTTT. It translates to CASSDSFGTSTDTQYF.

V and J are TRBV5-1 and TRBJ1-5, with 10 bases lining up with TRBD1. Looked up from germline, CDR1 is SGHRS and CDR2 is YFSETQ. The V and J ends lost 0 bases and 11 bases, in that order; junction bases with no gene match: 8. The CDR3 runs to 15 residues. CDR3 in amino acids: CASSLDGQGGTAQHF. DNA for the CDR3: TGCGCCAGCAGCTTGGACGGACAGGGGGGGACCGCCCAGCATTTT.

The J gene is TRBJ2-1, the V gene TRBV7-2, with D unclear. The V end lost 3 bases, the J end lost 6 bases, and 15 bases lay between the germline ends. Germline lookup yields CDR1 SGHTA and CDR2 FQGNSA. This CDR3 region has 15 residues. CDR3 sequence (DNA): TGTGCCAGCAGCTTGCTATTGTGGGATGCCAATGAGCAGTTCTTC. Encoded protein: CASSLLLWDANEQFF.

The V gene is TRBV27, the J gene TRBJ1-4; D not resolved. The V gene lost 4 bases and the J gene lost 4 bases, with 13 bases spanning the gap. CDR3 length equals 15 residues. In germline, CDR1 is MNHEY, CDR2 SMNVEV (reference sequence). CDR3: CASSSGLQLNEKLFF. The CDR3 DNA follows: TGTGCCAGCAGTTCGGGTCTACAGCTTAATGAAAAACTGTTTTTT.

CDR3: CASRGQRVGYTF. The CDR3 DNA sequence: TGTGCCAGTCGGGGACAGAGGGTTGGCTACACCTTC. The rearrangement links TRBV5-5 to TRBJ1-2; TRBD1 aligns across 7 bases. The CDR3 sequence is 12 residues long. With V trimmed by 8 bases and J by 7 bases, 8 bases remained unmatched. Germline V gene data show CDR1 as SGHKS and CDR2 as YYEKEE (reference sequence).

This chain connects TRBV7-9 to TRBJ2-1; D is perhaps TRBD2 (6 bases). V was pared by 5 bases and J by 2 bases, with 22 bases between. CDR1 is SEHNR and CDR2 is FQNEAQ in the germline V gene (reference sequence). There are 18 residues in the CDR3. The CDR3 is CASSQALLVERAYNEQFF. The CDR3 DNA reads TGTGCCAGCAGCCAAGCCCTACTCGTAGAGCGGGCCTACAATGAGCAGTTCTTC.

As DNA, the CDR3 is TGCGCCAGCAGCCAAGATCGGTTGATACGGGAGACCCAGTACTTC. It specifies CASSQDRLIRETQYF. This rearrangement joins TRBV4-1 to TRBJ2-5; D gene ambiguous. The V and J ends lost 0 bases and 5 bases respectively, with 13 bases between them. Germline CDR1 is MGHRA and CDR2 is YSYEKL. The CDR3 extends over 15 amino acids.

This clone came up a few times. The chain has TRBV28 and TRBJ2-7; 7 bases line up with TRBD1. The length of the CDR3 is 14 residues. In germline, CDR1 is MDHEN, CDR2 SYDVKM. Germline trimming cut 7 bases from V and 0 bases from J; bases unmatched to any gene: 6. CDR3 sequence reads: CASNTRDSSYEQYF. The CDR3 region has the DNA TGTGCCAGCAACACTAGGGACAGCTCCTACGAGCAGTACTTC.

V and J are TRBV6-5 and TRBJ1-6; 7 positions agree with TRBD1. The CDR3 totals 14 residues. The ends lost 5 bases at V and 5 bases at J; junction bases unmatched: 3. CDR1 and CDR2 from the germline V gene are MNHEY and SVGAGI. CDR3 amino acids: CASSTGTDNSPLHF. CDR3 in DNA: TGTGCCAGCAGTACCGGGACAGATAATTCACCCCTCCACTTT.

In regard to this clone: It may be a read error: a sequence one base away is much more abundant. V usage is TRBV5-6 and J usage is TRBJ1-1, with D possibly TRBD1 on 6 matching bases. The CDR3 has 13 residues. Trimming shortened V by 4 bases and J by 1 base, and 8 bases separated the two germline ends. CDR1 is SGHDT and CDR2 is YYEEEE in the germline V gene. This CDR3 is CASSPQGNTEAFF. The CDR3 coding sequence is TGTGCCAGCAGCCCACAGGGGAACACTGAAGCTTTCTTT.

This clone was seen just once. The genes are TRBV6-2 or TRBV6-3 and TRBJ2-3; 7 bases are shared with TRBD2. The J segment lost 0 bases and the V segment lost 6 bases, leaving 3 bases of the junction unmatched. Germline CDR1 reads MNHEY; CDR2 reads SVGEGT. This CDR3 has 14 amino acids. The DNA for the CDR3 is TGTGCCAGCAGCACTAGCGTGAGCACAGATACGCAGTATTTT. This codes for CASSTSVSTDTQYF.

The CDR3 nucleotides are TGTGCCAGCAGTTTATCACCCTCCGTATTGGATGAAAAACTGTTTTTT. Amino acid sequence: CASSLSPSVLDEKLFF. The J gene is TRBJ1-4, the V gene TRBV28; the D is unclear. The germline CDR1 and CDR2 sequences are MDHEN and SYDVKM. Trimming took 1 base from V and 6 from J, leaving 15 bases between them. The CDR3 runs 16 residues.

The V gene is TRBV11-2, the J gene TRBJ1-1, with TRBD1 as a possible D gene (5 bases). The ends were cut back, 0 bases at V and 5 bases at J, with 10 bases in the middle. Germline lookup yields CDR1 SGHAT and CDR2 FQNNGV. The CDR3 consists of 14 residues. CDR3 in DNA: TGTGCCAGCAGCTTAGAAGTGCGGGGGACTGAAGCTTTCTTT. Translated: CASSLEVRGTEAFF.

CDR3 sequence (DNA): TGTGCCAGCAGCCCCCCGTGGGAGGAAGCTTTCTTT. It specifies CASSPPWEEAFF. The rearrangement uses TRBV7-2 and TRBJ1-1; D unresolved. Germline CDR1 SGHTA, CDR2 FQGNSA. The ends were cut back, 5 bases at V and 8 bases at J, with 12 bases in the middle. The CDR3 is made up of 12 amino acids.

The chain combines TRBV5-1 with TRBJ1-3, with D unclear. Looked up from germline, CDR1 is SGHRS and CDR2 is YFSETQ. This CDR3 has 18 amino acids. V gave up 3 bases and J gave up 0 bases, with 19 bases separating them. The CDR3 nucleotides are TGCGCCAGCAGCTCCAACCTTGGTGGCAGCTTCTCTGGAAACACCATATATTTT. Its protein product is CASSSNLGGSFSGNTIYF.

J is TRBJ1-2 and V is TRBV6-4; no clear D gene. The CDR3 consists of 12 residues. The V and J ends lost 4 bases and 8 bases respectively, with 11 bases between them. Germline-derived CDR1 and CDR2 are MRHNA and SNTAGT. CDR3 nucleotide sequence: TGTGCCAGCAGTGGTGGAGGCAAAGGCTACACCTTC. This sequence encodes CASSGGGKGYTF.